Listed below are T cell receptor beta chains from one sample, sequenced in a study of T cells in narcolepsy. Clones were sequenced by immunoSEQ multiplex PCR, and TCRdb holds only the in-frame ones, with some missing. Of about 32,000 clones listed, 75% to 85% were seen once; the top ten hold approximately 1.1%. Sample: CD45RA- memory CD4+ T cells from PBMCs. The receptor set was obtained from a human donor with narcolepsy. Each CDR3 is given with its conserved first and last residue. D genes are given only for firm matches. A row's size may be missing; if present it is once, few, many or a size class.

len | j_gene | v_gene | d_gene | abundance | CDR3nt | CDR3aa
14 | TRBJ2-7 | TRBV5-1 | - | - | TGCGCCAGCAGCTTGGCCACAGGGTGGGGCGAGCAGTACTTC | CASSLATGWGEQYF
11 | TRBJ2-1 | TRBV6-1 | - | - | TGTGCCAGCAGCCCTGGGGCTGAGCAGTTCTTC | CASSPGAEQFF
14 | TRBJ2-1 | TRBV11-3 | TRBD2 | - | TGTGCCAGCGGAAGACTAGCGGGAGAGGTTGAGCAGTTCTTC | CASGRLAGEVEQFF
14 | TRBJ1-3 | TRBV9 | - | - | TGTGCCAGCGGGATTGTAATGTCTGGAAACACCATATATTTT | CASGIVMSGNTIYF
14 | TRBJ2-7 | TRBV11-2 | - | - | TGTGCCAGCAGCTTAGAACCCACTAGCTACGAGCAGTACTTC | CASSLEPTSYEQYF
14 | TRBJ2-1 | TRBV5-1 | - | once | TGCGCCAGCAGCTCGATGGACATAGGCGGTGAGCAGTTCTTC | CASSSMDIGGEQFF
13 | TRBJ1-1 | TRBV30 | - | - | TGTGCCTGGCGGGGGGGTGGGTACACTGAAGCTTTCTTT | CAWRGGGYTEAFF
16 | TRBJ2-5 | TRBV5-4 | TRBD1 | - | TGTGCCAGCAGCTCAAGGACAGGGGTAAGAGGAGAGACCCAGTACTTC | CASSSRTGVRGETQYF
11 | TRBJ2-1 | TRBV25-1 | - | - | TGTGCCAGCAGTGATAGGAATGAGCAGTTCTTC | CASSDRNEQFF
13 | TRBJ2-7 | TRBV19 | - | - | TGTGCCAGTAGTGAGACCAGGTCCAACCAGCAGTACTTC | CASSETRSNQQYF
15 | TRBJ2-3 | TRBV15 | - | - | TGTGCCACCAGCAGAGATCGAGGGACCGTAGGGGCGGGGTATTTT | CATSRDRGTVGAGYF
13 | TRBJ2-5 | TRBV30 | - | - | TGTGCCTGGAGTAGGAGGTCTGGAGAGACCCAGTACTTC | CAWSRRSGETQYF
15 | TRBJ2-7 | TRBV9 | - | - | TGTGCCAGCAGCGCCGGAGTAGCTAACTCCTACGAGCAGTACTTC | CASSAGVANSYEQYF
13 | TRBJ1-4 | TRBV28 | - | few | TGTGCCAGCAGTTCCACAGGGCATGAAAAACTGTTTTTT | CASSSTGHEKLFF
15 | TRBJ2-3 | TRBV5-1 | - | once | TGCGCCAGCAGCTTCCGGGACCGACGGACAGATACGCAGTATTTT | CASSFRDRRTDTQYF
15 | TRBJ2-7 | TRBV7-3 | - | - | TGTGCCAGCAGCGCACAGCCGGGGCCGACCTACGAGCAGTACTTC | CASSAQPGPTYEQYF
15 | TRBJ1-2 | TRBV7-8 | - | - | TGTGCCAGCAGCCTGGGGAGGGCTCGGCACTATGGCTACACCTTC | CASSLGRARHYGYTF
14 | TRBJ2-7 | TRBV10-3 | - | - | TGTGCCATCAGTGGGGGACGCCGGCTCAACGAGCAGTACTTC | CAISGGRRLNEQYF
14 | TRBJ2-7 | TRBV28 | - | - | TGTGCCAGCCGATCCGGGGGTGGGAGAGGCGAGCAGTACTTC | CASRSGGGRGEQYF
15 | TRBJ1-2 | TRBV28 | TRBD1 | - | TGTGCCAGCAGTTCCCCCGGGACAGGGGGGAATGGCTACACCTTC | CASSSPGTGGNGYTF
14 | TRBJ2-1 | TRBV19 | - | - | TGTGCCAGTAGCCGAGCCCGACTTTACAATGAGCAGTTCTTC | CASSRARLYNEQFF
14 | TRBJ2-1 | TRBV2 | TRBD1 | - | TGTGCCAGCAGTGAAGCGGGACAGGGCGCTGAGCAGTTCTTC | CASSEAGQGAEQFF
16 | TRBJ2-7 | TRBV7-2 | - | - | TGTGCCAGCAGCTTAGTAGGTGGACACAGCTCCTACGAGCAGTACTTC | CASSLVGGHSSYEQYF
15 | TRBJ2-7 | TRBV5-4 | TRBD1 | - | TGTGCCAGCAGCTCATCGCTTGGGACAGTAGACGAGCAGTACTTC | CASSSSLGTVDEQYF
16 | TRBJ2-1 | TRBV2 | TRBD2 | - | TGTGCCAGCAAATCGGGACTAGCGGAAGGGCTAAATGAGCAGTTCTTC | CASKSGLAEGLNEQFF
16 | TRBJ2-2 | TRBV5-4 | TRBD2 | few | TGTGCCAGCAGCTTAGGACTAGCGGGGAACACCGGGGAGCTGTTTTTT | CASSLGLAGNTGELFF
13 | TRBJ1-5 | TRBV30 | - | - | TGTGCCTGGAGTAGGGACAGCAATCAGCCCCAGCATTTT | CAWSRDSNQPQHF
14 | TRBJ1-2 | TRBV5-1 | TRBD1 | - | TGCGCCAGCAGCTCAGGACAGGGTTGGGATGGCTACACCTTC | CASSSGQGWDGYTF
14 | TRBJ2-1 | TRBV5-1 | TRBD2 | few | TGCGCCAGCACCCCGGGACTAGCGGGAGATGAGCAGTTCTTC | CASTPGLAGDEQFF
13 | TRBJ1-2 | TRBV14 | - | few | TGTGCCAGCAGCCAAGTCTCCGTCAATGGCTACACCTTC | CASSQVSVNGYTF
15 | TRBJ2-7 | TRBV7-2 | - | - | TGTGCCAGCAGCTTAGGGTGGACGGAAGACTACGAGCAGTACTTC | CASSLGWTEDYEQYF
15 | TRBJ1-3 | TRBV5-1 | TRBD1 | medium-sized | TGCGCCAGCAGTCGGGGACAGCCGGCTGGAAACACCATATATTTT | CASSRGQPAGNTIYF
14 | TRBJ1-6 | TRBV29-1 | - | - | TGCAGCCCCCGCGCGACAGGTAACCCTTCACCCCTCCACTTT | CSPRATGNPSPLHF